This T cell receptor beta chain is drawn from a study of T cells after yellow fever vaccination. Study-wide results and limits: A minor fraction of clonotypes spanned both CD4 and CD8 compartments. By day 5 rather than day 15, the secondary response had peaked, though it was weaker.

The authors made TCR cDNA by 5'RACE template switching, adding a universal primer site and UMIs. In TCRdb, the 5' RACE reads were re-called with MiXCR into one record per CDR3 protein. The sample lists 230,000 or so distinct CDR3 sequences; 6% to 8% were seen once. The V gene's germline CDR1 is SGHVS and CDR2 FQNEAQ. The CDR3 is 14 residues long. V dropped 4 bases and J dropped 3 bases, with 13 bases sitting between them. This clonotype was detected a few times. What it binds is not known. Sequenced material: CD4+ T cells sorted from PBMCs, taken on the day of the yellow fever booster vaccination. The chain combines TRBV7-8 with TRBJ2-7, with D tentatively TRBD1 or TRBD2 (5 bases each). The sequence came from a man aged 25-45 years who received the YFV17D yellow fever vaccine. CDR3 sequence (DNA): TGTGCCAGCAGCTCGGGACGATCAGGCTACGAGCAGTACTTC. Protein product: CASSSGRSGYEQYF. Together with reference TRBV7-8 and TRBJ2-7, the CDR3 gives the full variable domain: GAGVSQSPRYKVAKRGQDVALRCDPISGHVSLFWYQQALGQGPEFLTYFQNEAQLDKSGLPSDRFFAERPEGSVSTLKIQRTQQEDSAVYLCASSSGRSGYEQYFGPGTRLTVT.